This T cell receptor (beta chain) was captured in a study of HIV-infected patients and healthy controls. Study details: Early therapy brought no consistent CD8 count shift, though the CD4:CD8 ratio rose a little.

CDR1 is SGHTA and CDR2 is FQGTGA in the germline V gene. Trimming left V 3 bases short and J 4 bases short, with 7 bases between. The CDR3 totals 13 residues. Reverse transcription used 500 to 550 ng RNA and constant-region primers for alpha and beta. Using multiplexing indices, alpha and beta chain libraries were generated apart by chain-specific third strand synthesis. Second strand DNA was synthesized using a primer at the SP2 site. MiXCR was run by TCRdb on the 5' RACE reads, yielding one entry per CDR3 protein. This table has some 9,600 distinct CDR3 sequences, roughly 7% appearing once. This clonotype has at least ten counts. The repertoire came from unfractionated whole blood and reflected all unsorted peripheral T cells. The RNA source was an approximately 2.6 ml peripheral blood draw. Enrollment excluded donors with tumors, hepatitis B or C, or recent vaccination.

The sequence came from an adult with HIV infection. The chain links TRBV7-3 to TRBJ2-1, with D possibly TRBD1 on 6 matching bases. The specimen comprised blood, sampled before antiretroviral therapy. The CDR3 loop is CASSFTGYNEQFF. CDR3 bases: TGTGCCAGCAGCTTTACAGGGTACAATGAGCAGTTCTTC. Based on the CDR3 plus reference TRBV7-3 and TRBJ2-1, the full variable domain is GAGVSQTPSNKVTEKGKYVELRCDPISGHTALYWYRQSLGQGPEFLIYFQGTGAADDSGLPNDRFFAVRPEGSVSTLKIQRTERGDSAVYLCASSFTGYNEQFFGPGTRLTVL.